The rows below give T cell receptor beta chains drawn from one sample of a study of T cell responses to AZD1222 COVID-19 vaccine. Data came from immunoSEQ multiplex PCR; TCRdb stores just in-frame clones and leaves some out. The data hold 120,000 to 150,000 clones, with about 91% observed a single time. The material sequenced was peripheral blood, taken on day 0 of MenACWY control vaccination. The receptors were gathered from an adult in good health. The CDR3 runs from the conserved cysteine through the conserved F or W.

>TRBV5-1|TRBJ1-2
CASSLSGPSGYTF
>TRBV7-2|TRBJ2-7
CASSLGFASGRARYEQYF
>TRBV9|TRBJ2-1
CASSFGTGGYNEQFF
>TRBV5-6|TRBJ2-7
CASSLALGYRDAYEQYF
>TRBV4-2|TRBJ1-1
CASSQDRGGTEAFF
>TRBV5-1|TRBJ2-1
CASSRGLAGGPNEQFF
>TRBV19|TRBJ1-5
CASSISRGQGDNQPQHF
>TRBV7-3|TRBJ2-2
CASSLPQGGTGELFF
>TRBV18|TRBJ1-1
CASSPGQLLNTEAFF
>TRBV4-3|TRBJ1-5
CASSQDTGGQPQHF
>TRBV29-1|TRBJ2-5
CSVNRARQETQYF
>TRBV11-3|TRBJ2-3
CASSPSRSTDTQYF
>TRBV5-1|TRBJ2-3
CASSPLASGVPQDTQYF
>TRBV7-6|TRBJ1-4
CASTPGVRGATNEKLFF
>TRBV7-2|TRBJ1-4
CASSLDPTEKLFF
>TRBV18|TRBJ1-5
CASSLNDRGTGNQPQHF
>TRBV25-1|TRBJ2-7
CASRGGTGSSYEQYF
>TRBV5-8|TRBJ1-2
CASSLVYRGDGYTF